Listed here are 32 T cell receptor beta chains from one sample, sequenced in a study of early T cells in non-severe SARS-CoV-2 infection. TCRdb processed the 5' RACE reads anew with MiXCR; each CDR3 protein has one entry. The sample lists tens of thousands of distinct CDR3 sequences; 5.5% to 7.5% were seen once. The sample consisted of whole blood. These receptors all come from an adult who was a healthcare worker with PCR-confirmed SARS-CoV-2 infection or an uninfected control (not recorded which).

In its sample, this clonotype was seen a few times. The chain recombines TRBV29-1 with TRBJ2-4; the D call may be TRBD1 or TRBD2 (5 bases each). The CDR3 totals 15 residues. The germline V gene has CDR1 SQVTM and CDR2 ANQGSEA. The germline V and J ends were trimmed by 5 bases and 6 bases, with 20 bases remaining between them. The CDR3 DNA follows: TGCAGCGTTCTTGGTCTGATAGGGACGCCAAACATTCAGTACTTC. Encoded protein: CSVLGLIGTPNIQYF.

This clonotype was observed a few times. The chain couples TRBV11-2 to TRBJ2-3, with D perhaps matching TRBD2 (5 bases). With 5 bases removed from V and 0 bases from J, the gap between germline ends came to 15 bases. This CDR3 contains 16 residues. Germline V gene sequence: CDR1 SGHAT, CDR2 FQNNGV. The CDR3 nucleotides read TGTGCCAGCAGCCCGAGACTAACCTCTAGCACAGATACGCAGTATTTT. Translation: CASSPRLTSSTDTQYF.

This clonotype was counted between two and nine times. The chain links TRBV6-2 or TRBV6-3 to TRBJ2-3; D not certain. Trimming removed 7 bases at V and 0 bases at J, with 8 bases between. Germline V gives CDR1 MNHEY, CDR2 SVGEGT. The CDR3 runs to 13 residues. The CDR3 spells CASMSASTDTQYF. The CDR3 DNA reads TGTGCCAGCATGAGCGCTAGCACAGATACGCAGTATTTT.

The CDR3, as DNA: TGTGCCAGCAGCCAAGATCCACTCACCTCCAGGGGGGAGCAGTACTTC. Its translation: CASSQDPLTSRGEQYF. V is TRBV3-1 and J is TRBJ2-7; 7 bases line up with TRBD1. This CDR3 contains 16 residues. V shed 0 bases, J shed 7 bases, and the junction held 12 bases outside the gene matches. Per the germline V gene, CDR1 is LGHDT and CDR2 is YNNKEL (reference sequence).

This clonotype has ten or more counts. The rearrangement uses TRBV10-2 and TRBJ2-7, with 8 bases fitting TRBD2. After removal of 10 bases from V and 7 bases from J, the junction contained 9 bases not matched to a gene. Germline assignment: CDR1 WSHSY and CDR2 SAAADI. CDR3 length equals 12 residues. The CDR3 DNA reads as TGCGCCAACTCGGGACTAGAACGGGAGCAGTACTTC. Its translation is CANSGLEREQYF.

This clonotype was detected only a few times. A far larger clone lies a single base away; this is likely a read error. The chain joins TRBV10-3 to TRBJ2-3, with 10 bases identical to TRBD2. CDR1 and CDR2 (germline): ENHRY, SYGVKD. Trimming at V came to 2 bases and at J to 1 base, leaving 0 bases not matched to a gene. The CDR3 has 15 residues. CDR3 sequence: CAISETSGGTDTQYF. CDR3 in DNA: TGTGCCATCAGTGAGACTAGCGGGGGCACAGATACGCAGTATTTT.

This clonotype was seen many times. This chain uses TRBV19 with TRBJ2-3; 9 bases line up with TRBD1. Per germline, CDR1 LNHDA and CDR2 SQIVND (reference sequence). The junction had 9 bases not matched to a gene; V was cut back by 6 bases and J by 8 bases. This CDR3 is 14 amino acids long. The CDR3 loop is CASRTEGQGSTQYF. DNA for the CDR3: TGTGCCAGTAGGACTGAAGGACAGGGGAGTACGCAGTATTTT.

This clonotype was recorded many times. The genes are TRBV7-9 and TRBJ2-1; TRBD2 is a possible D gene (5 bases). With 2 bases removed from V and 3 bases from J, the gap between germline ends came to 8 bases. Germline CDR1 SEHNR, CDR2 FQNEAQ (reference sequence). This CDR3 contains 14 residues. CDR3 amino acids: CASSLMSGYNEQFF. In DNA, the CDR3 is TGTGCCAGCAGCTTAATGAGCGGCTACAATGAGCAGTTCTTC.

This clonotype was seen many times. This chain connects TRBV7-8 to TRBJ2-3; 8 bases are shared with TRBD1. Germline values: CDR1 SGHVS, CDR2 FQNEAQ. V lost 6 bases and J lost 2; bases outside the gene matches: 7. The CDR3 totals 15 residues. CDR3 nucleotide sequence: TGTGCCAGCAGGGGGTGGACAGGGTCCACAGATACGCAGTATTTT. It translates to CASRGWTGSTDTQYF.

Only a few counts were recorded for this clonotype. The chain links TRBV7-9 to TRBJ2-6; 10 bases align to TRBD1. The CDR3 covers 16 residues. Germline V gives CDR1 SEHNR, CDR2 FQNEAQ (reference sequence). The trim removed 5 bases at V and 0 bases at J, leaving 1 base unmatched. This CDR3 reads CASSRTGGSGANVLTF. Here the CDR3 DNA reads TGTGCCAGCAGCAGGACAGGGGGCTCTGGGGCCAACGTCCTGACTTTC.

This clonotype appeared a few times. V is TRBV6-2 or TRBV6-3 and J is TRBJ2-7; 10 bases line up with TRBD2. V lost 8 bases to trimming and J lost 1 base; unmatched junction nucleotides: 5. The CDR3 totals 14 residues. CDR1 is MNHEY and CDR2 is SVGEGT in the germline V gene. The CDR3 DNA reads as TGTGCCAGCCAGTTGACTAGCGGGTCCTACGAGCAGTACTTC. Its protein product is CASQLTSGSYEQYF.

The chain employs TRBV20-1 and TRBJ2-1; the match to TRBD2 covers 11 bases. The junction had 6 bases not matched to a gene; V was cut back by 3 bases and J by 8 bases. Germline V gives CDR1 DFQATT, CDR2 SNEGSKA (reference sequence). This CDR3 is 14 amino acids long. CDR3 amino acids: CSASGTSGGDEQFF. CDR3 DNA: TGCAGTGCTAGCGGGACTAGCGGTGGGGATGAGCAGTTCTTC.

The rearrangement joins TRBV3-1 to TRBJ2-7; TRBD2 aligns across 11 bases. Germline V CDR1 and CDR2: LGHDT, YNNKEL (reference sequence). After removal of 4 bases from V and 2 bases from J, the junction contained 7 bases not matched to a gene. The CDR3 is 16 residues long. As DNA, the CDR3 is TGTGCCAGCAGCCGTCTTCTAGCGGGGGGCACCTACGAGCAGTACTTC. Translated: CASSRLLAGGTYEQYF.

This chain joins TRBV29-1 and TRBJ2-7, with D maybe TRBD1 (5 bases). Germline V CDR1 and CDR2: SQVTM, ANQGSEA. The CDR3 contains 12 residues. V dropped 4 bases and J dropped 3 bases, with 10 bases sitting between them. The CDR3 bases are TGCAGCGTTGTCAGGGAAGACTACGAGCAGTACTTC. This encodes CSVVREDYEQYF.

This clonotype was seen a few times. The gene calls are TRBV6-1 and TRBJ2-2; D is uncertain. Germline CDR1 reads MNHNS; CDR2 reads SASEGT. This CDR3 contains 13 residues. Trimming stripped 2 bases from V and 1 base from J, with 2 bases between. CDR3 bases: TGTGCCAGCAGTGAAAAGAACACCGGGGAGCTGTTTTTT. It is translated as CASSEKNTGELFF.

Ten or more counts support this clonotype. The chain couples TRBV10-2 to TRBJ1-6; D is unclear. Germline V lookup: CDR1 WSHSY, CDR2 SAAADI. The CDR3 spans 13 residues. Trimming took off 7 bases at V and 7 bases at J, with 11 bases between the two ends. The CDR3 here is CASTTQGNSPLHF. CDR3 sequence (DNA): TGCGCCAGCACGACCCAAGGGAATTCACCCCTCCACTTT.

This clonotype has a handful of counts. The gene calls are TRBV7-8 and TRBJ2-7; D gene unclear. CDR1 and CDR2 from the germline V gene are SGHVS and FQNEAQ. The length of the CDR3 is 14 residues. With 3 bases removed from V and 0 bases from J, the gap between germline ends came to 9 bases. The CDR3: CASSFRRNSYEQYF. The CDR3 DNA follows: TGTGCCAGCAGCTTTCGGAGAAACTCCTACGAGCAGTACTTC.

This clonotype was seen a few times. The gene calls are TRBV7-2 and TRBJ2-7, with TRBD2 matching over 7 bases. J gave up 2 bases and V 5 bases, and 6 bases lay outside the gene matches. CDR3 size: 14 residues. Germline V CDR1 and CDR2: SGHTA, FQGNSA. In DNA form, the CDR3 reads TGTGCCAGCAGCCTGGGGAGGGTCGCCTACGAGCAGTACTTC. Its protein is CASSLGRVAYEQYF. Combining the CDR3 with reference TRBV7-2 and TRBJ2-7 gives the whole variable domain GAGVSQSPSNKVTEKGKDVELRCDPISGHTALYWYRQSLGQGLEFLIYFQGNSAPDKSGLPSDRFSAERTGGSVSTLTIQRTQQEDSAVYLCASSLGRVAYEQYFGPGTRLTVT.

This clonotype was observed a few times. This sequence joins TRBV30 and TRBJ1-1; 9 bases are a match to TRBD1. The CDR3 runs 12 residues. Germline V gives CDR1 GTSNPN, CDR2 SVGIG (reference sequence). V was clipped by 0 bases and J by 12 bases; unmatched bases: 5. In nucleotides, the CDR3 is TGTGCCTGGAGTGTAGGACAGGGGTTGACTTTCTTT. Protein sequence: CAWSVGQGLTFF.

In its sample, this clonotype ranks as medium-sized. This chain joins TRBV27 and TRBJ1-1; D remains unclear. The germline gives CDR1 MNHEY, CDR2 SMNVEV (reference sequence). The CDR3 covers 17 residues. V dropped 2 bases and J dropped 0 bases, with 16 bases sitting between them. The DNA for the CDR3 is TGTGCCAGCAGTTTAGTTCATGGCAGAGACATGAACACTGAAGCTTTCTTT. It specifies CASSLVHGRDMNTEAFF.

The CDR3 coding sequence is TGCAGTGCTAGAGATCTCCTAGCGGGTGAGCGAAGCTCCTACAATGAGCAGTTCTTC. It is translated as CSARDLLAGERSSYNEQFF. This sequence joins TRBV20-1 and TRBJ2-1, with 8 bases lining up with TRBD2. CDR3 length: 19 amino acids. The V segment lost 0 bases and the J segment 0 bases; nucleotides outside the gene matches: 13. Germline CDR1 reads DFQATT; CDR2 reads SNEGSKA (reference sequence).

This chain connects TRBV20-1 to TRBJ1-1; no reliable D call. V was trimmed by 1 base and J by 1 base, leaving 7 bases between them. Germline V gene sequence: CDR1 DFQATT, CDR2 SNEGSKA (reference sequence). The CDR3 sequence is 13 residues long. CDR3 sequence (DNA): TGCAGTGCTAGAGTCGGTTCGAACACTGAAGCTTTCTTT. Amino acid sequence: CSARVGSNTEAFF.

The CDR3: CASSLFGGDSETQYF. For the CDR3, the DNA is TGTGCCAGCAGCTTATTCGGAGGGGACTCAGAGACCCAGTACTTC. This chain uses TRBV7-9 with TRBJ2-5; D perhaps matches TRBD2 (6 bases). V dropped 2 bases and J dropped 4 bases, with 14 bases sitting between them. The CDR3 consists of 15 residues. Germline V gene data show CDR1 as SEHNR and CDR2 as FQNEAQ (reference sequence).

This chain links TRBV24-1 with TRBJ1-1; D perhaps matches TRBD1 (6 bases). Germline CDR1 KGHDR, CDR2 SFDVKD. The CDR3 loop spans 15 amino acids. Trimming cost V 4 bases and J 1 base, with 12 bases left between them. The CDR3 DNA sequence: TGTGCCACCAGTGACGAACCGGGACAGAACACTGAAGCTTTCTTT. Protein: CATSDEPGQNTEAFF.

This clonotype was seen repeatedly, ten times or more. The chain couples TRBV10-1 to TRBJ1-4; the D is unclear. Germline CDR1 is WNHNN and CDR2 is SYGVQD (reference sequence). The CDR3 extends over 16 amino acids. With 0 bases removed from V and 5 bases from J, the gap between germline ends came to 13 bases. CDR3 DNA: TGCGCCAGCAGTGAGTCGTCCGGGGATGCGAATGAAAAACTGTTTTTT. Its translation: CASSESSGDANEKLFF.

This clonotype was found a few times. J is TRBJ1-2 and V is TRBV20-1; TRBD1 is a possible D gene (5 bases). V dropped 5 bases and J dropped 5 bases, with 9 bases sitting between them. The CDR3 loop spans 11 amino acids. Germline-derived CDR1 and CDR2 are DFQATT and SNEGSKA (reference sequence). The CDR3 coding sequence is TGCAGTGCTGGGGCTGGGTATGGCTACACCTTC. As protein: CSAGAGYGYTF.

This clonotype occurred many times. The V gene is TRBV7-2, the J gene TRBJ2-7; 9 bases are shared with TRBD2. Germline V lookup: CDR1 SGHTA, CDR2 FQGNSA. CDR3 length equals 15 residues. V shed 5 bases, J shed 7 bases, and the junction held 12 bases outside the gene matches. The CDR3 DNA follows: TGTGCCAGCAGCGCATCGCTAGCGGGGCTGTATGAGCAGTACTTC. This gives the protein CASSASLAGLYEQYF. Based on the CDR3 plus reference TRBV7-2 and TRBJ2-7, the full variable domain is GAGVSQSPSNKVTEKGKDVELRCDPISGHTALYWYRQSLGQGLEFLIYFQGNSAPDKSGLPSDRFSAERTGGSVSTLTIQRTQQEDSAVYLCASSASLAGLYEQYFGPGTRLTVT.

The chain recombines TRBV6-5 with TRBJ1-1; D is perhaps TRBD1 (6 bases). The V gene's germline CDR1 is MNHEY and CDR2 SVGAGI. V dropped 6 bases and J dropped 5 bases, with 16 bases sitting between them. The CDR3 runs 14 residues. The CDR3 protein is CASSATGLRTEAFF. In nucleotides, the CDR3 is TGTGCCAGCAGCGCTACAGGGTTGCGGACTGAAGCTTTCTTT.

This chain joins TRBV7-8 and TRBJ2-7; D is possibly TRBD1 (5 bases). The CDR3 runs to 15 residues. Germline CDR1 and CDR2: SGHVS and FQNEAQ. Trimming stripped 5 bases from V and 0 bases from J, with 14 bases between. CDR3 in amino acids: CASSLRGRFSYEQYF. CDR3 nucleotides: TGTGCCAGCAGCCTAAGGGGCAGGTTCTCCTACGAGCAGTACTTC.

This clonotype was seen repeatedly, ten times or more. This chain joins TRBV29-1 and TRBJ2-2; D is ambiguous. The CDR3 covers 12 residues. Deletions cut 7 bases from V and 1 base from J, with 7 bases between. The germline CDR1 and CDR2 sequences are SQVTM and ANQGSEA. This CDR3 is CSATQNTGELFF. CDR3 nucleotide sequence: TGCAGCGCTACACAGAACACCGGGGAGCTGTTTTTT.

This clonotype was observed at least ten times. This sequence joins TRBV20-1 and TRBJ1-6, with no clear D. Trimming removed 5 bases at V and 7 bases at J, with 9 bases between. Germline values: CDR1 DFQATT, CDR2 SNEGSKA (reference sequence). This CDR3 has 12 residues. CDR3 protein: CSALEGNSPLHF. Written as DNA, the CDR3 is TGCAGTGCTCTGGAGGGAAATTCACCCCTCCACTTT.

This clonotype was detected ten times or more. V usage is TRBV18 and J usage is TRBJ1-1, with 7 nucleotides matching TRBD1. CDR1 and CDR2 from the germline V gene are KGHSH and LQKENI. The V gene end was trimmed by 1 base and the J gene end by 3 bases; junction bases not matched to a gene: 2. The CDR3 is 14 residues long. The CDR3 DNA reads as TGTGCCAGCTCACCACGGGACAGCCACACTGAAGCTTTCTTT. Amino acids: CASSPRDSHTEAFF. Supplemented by reference TRBV18 and TRBJ1-1, the full variable domain reads NAGVMQNPRHLVRRRGQEARLRCSPMKGHSHVYWYRQLPEEGLKFMVYLQKENIIDESGMPKERFSAEFPKEGPSILRIQQVVRGDSAAYFCASSPRDSHTEAFFGQGTRLTVV.